The 23 T cell receptor beta chains listed next were all sequenced from one sample in a study of breast tumors, draining lymph nodes, adjacent tissues. Axillary draining lymph nodes of breast cancer patients supplied the node samples. TCRdb re-derived calls from the multiplex PCR reads in MiXCR, one entry per CDR3 protein. The sample has around 250,000 distinct CDR3 sequences, less than 40% seen once. Sequenced material: axillary lymph node tissue. Every receptor here comes from a female donor with breast cancer. Some clones in this sample may be carry-over from other donors' samples.

The genes are TRBV10-3 and TRBJ1-5; maybe TRBD1 (6 bases). Trimming stripped 3 bases from V and 0 bases from J, with 18 bases between. Germline V CDR1 and CDR2: ENHRY, SYGVKD. This CDR3 region has 18 residues. The CDR3 nucleotides are TGTGCCATCAGTGACCCCAGGGGTATTGGGGTTAGCAATCAGCCCCAGCATTTT. This gives the protein CAISDPRGIGVSNQPQHF.

Concerning this clonotype itself: The junction and the germline gene differ at one end; a read error may be behind it. V is TRBV7-2 and J is TRBJ2-6; 12 nucleotides match TRBD2. The CDR3 has 19 amino acids. Germline CDR1 reads SGHTA; CDR2 reads FQGNSA. CDR3 region: CASSSRLAGALSGANVLIF. In DNA, the CDR3 is TGTGCCAGCAGCTCAAGACTAGCGGGAGCGCTCTCTGGGGCCAACGTCCTGATTTTC.

This rearrangement joins TRBV10-3 to TRBJ2-1; TRBD2 might be the D (8 bases). V lost 3 bases to trimming and J lost 4 bases, with 16 bases between them. The germline V gene has CDR1 ENHRY and CDR2 SYGVKD. This CDR3 is 16 amino acids long. CDR3 loop: CAISDGSGTAYNEQFF. Here the CDR3 DNA reads TGTGCCATCAGTGATGGTAGCGGGACAGCTTACAATGAGCAGTTCTTC.

The rearrangement joins TRBV5-1 to TRBJ2-3; 7 bases fit TRBD2. The V gene end was trimmed by 0 bases and the J gene end by 4 bases; junction bases not matched to a gene: 8. From germline, CDR1 is SGHRS and CDR2 YFSETQ. The CDR3 contains 16 residues. The DNA for the CDR3 is TGCGCCAGCAGCTTGGAGGTCGGACTAGGGGCAGATACGCAGTATTTT. This encodes CASSLEVGLGADTQYF.

This clonotype was observed many times. The rearrangement links TRBV30 to TRBJ2-1; no definite D call. Trimming shortened V by 1 base and J by 0 bases, and 1 base separated the two germline ends. The CDR3 sequence is 12 residues long. CDR1 and CDR2 (germline): GTSNPN, SVGIG (reference sequence). The CDR3 spells CAWSASYNEQFF. Here the CDR3 DNA reads TGTGCCTGGAGTGCCTCCTACAATGAGCAGTTCTTC.

The gene calls are TRBV5-4 and TRBJ2-1, with 11 bases matching TRBD1. The CDR3 length is 15 residues. The trim removed 4 bases at V and 8 bases at J, leaving 8 bases unmatched. The germline V gene encodes CDR1 SGHNT and CDR2 YYREEE (reference sequence). CDR3 sequence reads: CASSGLGTGGDEQFF. DNA of the CDR3: TGTGCCAGCAGCGGCCTAGGGACAGGGGGGGATGAGCAGTTCTTC. The full variable domain, in which reference TRBV5-4 and TRBJ2-1 provide the parts outside the CDR3, is ETGVTQSPTHLIKTRGQQVTLRCSSQSGHNTVSWYQQALGQGPQFIFQYYREEENGRGNFPPRFSGLQFPNYSSELNVNALELDDSALYLCASSGLGTGGDEQFFGPGTRLTVL.

This clonotype was counted a single time. A read error may account for a junction end that differs from germline. The chain has TRBV6-5 and TRBJ2-1, with D perhaps matching TRBD1 (6 bases). The CDR3 sequence is 16 residues long. The germline gives CDR1 MNHEY, CDR2 SVGAGI. In DNA, the CDR3 is TGTGCCAGCAGAATACAGGGTCTCAGCTCCTACAATGGGCAGTTCTTC. Translating it yields CASRIQGLSSYNGQFF.

This clonotype was seen more than once but under ten times. The CDR3 does not end in the conserved phenylalanine or tryptophan, so this is likely a read error. The limits of the CDR3 on the DNA are not certain, so only TCRdb's listed CDR3 is given. V usage is TRBV9 and J usage is TRBJ2-7. Germline-derived CDR1 and CDR2 are SGDLS and YYNGEE. Inclusive of both ends, the CDR3 amounts to 14 amino acids. This chain's CDR3 is CASSVAGRAHEQSL.

V gene TRBV10-3 combines with J gene TRBJ2-1; 16 bases align to TRBD2. The CDR3 is 21 amino acids. Germline V lookup: CDR1 ENHRY, CDR2 SYGVKD. The trim removed 3 bases at V and 0 bases at J, leaving 11 bases unmatched. The CDR3 DNA reads TGTGCCATCAGTGAAAGGGGACTAGCGGGAGGGACCCTAACCTCCTACAATGAGCAGTTCTTC. As protein: CAISERGLAGGTLTSYNEQFF.

This clonotype was detected many times. This CDR3 is CSARVAGRSYEQYF. CDR3 coding DNA: TGCAGTGCTAGAGTGGCGGGCCGCTCCTACGAGCAGTACTTC. V and J are TRBV20-1 and TRBJ2-7, with a weak D call TRBD2 (5 bases). The germline V and J ends were trimmed by 1 base and 0 bases, with 10 bases remaining between them. The CDR3 has 14 residues. Per the germline V gene, CDR1 is DFQATT and CDR2 is SNEGSKA (reference sequence).

Note on this clonotype: The junction does not match germline at one end; this may be a read error. The rearrangement links TRBV20-1 to TRBJ1-4, with 9 bases that match TRBD1. Looked up from germline, CDR1 is DFQATT and CDR2 is SNEGSKA (reference sequence). The CDR3 extends over 15 amino acids. CDR3 in DNA: TGCAGTGCTAGGGACACCGGGACAGGGCCCGAAAAACTGCTTTTT. As protein: CSARDTGTGPEKLLF.

V is TRBV2 and J is TRBJ2-7; 11 bases align to TRBD1. With 7 bases clipped from V and 2 bases from J, the junction kept 4 bases outside the gene matches. CDR1 SNHLY and CDR2 FYNNEI come from the germline V gene. The CDR3 is 14 amino acids. Written as DNA, the CDR3 is TGTGCCAGCATGCCGGGACAGGGGGCCTACGAGCAGTACTTC. It codes for CASMPGQGAYEQYF.

This clonotype was counted at least ten times. The chain links TRBV19 to TRBJ1-6, with TRBD1 matching over 7 bases. Looked up from germline, CDR1 is LNHDA and CDR2 is SQIVND (reference sequence). V shed 6 bases, J shed 0 bases, and the junction held 11 bases outside the gene matches. The CDR3 has 18 amino acids. The CDR3 sequence is CASRQGILRSSYNSPLHF. The CDR3 region has the DNA TGTGCCAGTAGACAGGGGATACTACGCAGCTCCTATAATTCACCCCTCCACTTT.

In its sample, this clonotype was seen many times. The J gene is TRBJ2-1, the V gene TRBV19; perhaps D is TRBD1 or TRBD2 (5 bases each). The CDR3 runs 14 residues. The V gene lost 8 bases and the J gene lost 7 bases, with 18 bases spanning the gap. Per germline, CDR1 LNHDA and CDR2 SQIVND (reference sequence). CDR3 sequence: CASGTGTTRNEQFF. CDR3 bases: TGTGCCAGTGGGACCGGGACCACGAGGAATGAGCAGTTCTTC.

This clonotype has a count of ten or more. The chain employs TRBV4-1 and TRBJ2-7, with 12 bases aligning to TRBD2. The CDR3 is 15 amino acids. CDR1 MGHRA and CDR2 YSYEKL come from the germline V gene. J was trimmed by 3 bases and V by 4 bases; bases with no gene match: 4. In DNA form, the CDR3 reads TGCGCCAGCAGCCGACTAGCGGGAGCAGGCTACGAGCAGTACTTC. As protein: CASSRLAGAGYEQYF.

The chain links TRBV7-8 to TRBJ1-6; 10 nucleotides align to TRBD1. Germline CDR1 reads SGHVS; CDR2 reads FQNEAQ. The trim removed 5 bases at V and 5 bases at J, leaving 9 bases unmatched. The length of the CDR3 is 17 residues. In DNA, the CDR3 is TGTGCCAGCAGCCCCCAGCCGGGACAGGGGAATAATTCACCCCTCCACTTT. Its translation: CASSPQPGQGNNSPLHF.

The chain employs TRBV24-1 and TRBJ1-1; no firm D call. From germline, CDR1 is KGHDR and CDR2 SFDVKD. V was shortened by 9 bases and J by 1 base, with 23 bases between the two germline ends. The CDR3 is 17 amino acids. CDR3 DNA sequence: TGTGCCACCGGTGTGTTTGAGGGAACGGCTACGAACACTGAAGCTTTCTTT. Encoded protein: CATGVFEGTATNTEAFF.

Concerning this clonotype itself: This may come from a read error, since a much larger clone is one base off. The chain uses TRBV11-2 and TRBJ2-3; possible D gene TRBD1, 6 bases. The CDR3 has 16 amino acids. Trimming removed 5 bases from V and 2 bases from J, with 17 bases in between. Germline V gene data show CDR1 as SGHAT and CDR2 as FQNNGV. CDR3 DNA sequence: TGTGCCAGCAGCCCGGTGGGGGCAGCACTCACAGATACGCAGTATTTT. Its protein is CASSPVGAALTDTQYF.

This clonotype was seen at least ten times. The chain carries TRBV18 and TRBJ2-3, with 8 bases fitting TRBD1. With 5 bases clipped from V and 3 bases from J, the junction kept 10 bases outside the gene matches. Per the germline V gene, CDR1 is KGHSH and CDR2 is LQKENI. This CDR3 contains 16 residues. This CDR3 is CASSASGQGVTDTQYF. The CDR3 DNA reads TGTGCCAGCTCAGCCTCAGGACAGGGAGTAACAGATACGCAGTATTTT.

In its sample, this clonotype was seen many times. The chain combines TRBV19 with TRBJ2-1; a weak D match, TRBD2 (6 bases). In germline, CDR1 is LNHDA, CDR2 SQIVND (reference sequence). This CDR3 region has 13 residues. V lost 5 bases, J lost 4 bases, and 9 bases lay in between. DNA for the CDR3: TGTGCCAGTAGTGCGGGACTTTACAATGAGCAGTTCTTC. Its protein is CASSAGLYNEQFF.

The chain is built from TRBV7-6 and TRBJ2-5, with 8 bases matching TRBD1. After removal of 2 bases from V and 5 bases from J, the junction contained 4 bases not matched to a gene. This CDR3 has 14 residues. Germline V CDR1 and CDR2: SGHVS, FNYEAQ. CDR3 protein: CASSLITGGETQYF. CDR3 DNA: TGTGCCAGCAGCTTAATCACAGGGGGTGAGACCCAGTACTTC.

This clonotype was detected many times. The rearrangement joins TRBV2 to TRBJ1-6; 9 bases align to TRBD1. From germline, CDR1 is SNHLY and CDR2 FYNNEI. The J segment lost 13 bases and the V segment lost 3 bases, leaving 7 bases of the junction unmatched. CDR3 size: 14 residues. The CDR3 region is CASSDLRDRAPLHF. CDR3 nucleotide sequence: TGTGCCAGCAGTGATTTAAGGGACAGGGCCCCCCTCCACTTT.

This sequence joins TRBV29-1 and TRBJ1-1; D call uncertain. V lost 4 bases and J lost 0, with 15 bases in between. Germline assignment: CDR1 SQVTM and CDR2 ANQGSEA. The CDR3 totals 15 residues. CDR3: CSVGLGMGMNTEAFF. The DNA of the CDR3 is TGCAGCGTTGGCCTGGGCATGGGTATGAACACTGAAGCTTTCTTT.